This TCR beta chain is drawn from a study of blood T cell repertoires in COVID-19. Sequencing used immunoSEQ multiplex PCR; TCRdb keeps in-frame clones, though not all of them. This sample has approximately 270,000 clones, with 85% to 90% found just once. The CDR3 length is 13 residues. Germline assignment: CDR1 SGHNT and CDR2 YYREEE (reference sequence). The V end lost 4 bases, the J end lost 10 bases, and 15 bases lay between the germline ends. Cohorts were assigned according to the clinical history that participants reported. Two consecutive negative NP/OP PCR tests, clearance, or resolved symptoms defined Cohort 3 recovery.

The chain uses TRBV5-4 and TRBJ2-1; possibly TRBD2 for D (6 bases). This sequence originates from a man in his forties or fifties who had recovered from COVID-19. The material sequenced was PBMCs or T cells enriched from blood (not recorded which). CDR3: CASSPGVGKEQFF. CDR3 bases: TGTGCCAGCAGCCCGGGGGTCGGGAAAGAGCAGTTCTTC.